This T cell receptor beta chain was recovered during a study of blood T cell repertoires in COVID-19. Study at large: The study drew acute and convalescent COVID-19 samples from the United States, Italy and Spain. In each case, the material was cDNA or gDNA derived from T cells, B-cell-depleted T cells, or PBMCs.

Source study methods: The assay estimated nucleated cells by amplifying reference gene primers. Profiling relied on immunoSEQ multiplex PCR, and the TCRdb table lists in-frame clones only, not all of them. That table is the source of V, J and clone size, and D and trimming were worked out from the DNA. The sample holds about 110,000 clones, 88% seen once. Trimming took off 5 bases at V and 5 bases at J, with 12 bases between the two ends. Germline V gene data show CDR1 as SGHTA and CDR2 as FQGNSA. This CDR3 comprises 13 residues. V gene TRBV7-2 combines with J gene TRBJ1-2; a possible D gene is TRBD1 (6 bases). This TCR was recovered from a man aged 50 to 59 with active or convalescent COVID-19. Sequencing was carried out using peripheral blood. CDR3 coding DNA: TGTGCCAGCAGCCCGGGACAATTTTATGGCTACACCTTC. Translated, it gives CASSPGQFYGYTF.